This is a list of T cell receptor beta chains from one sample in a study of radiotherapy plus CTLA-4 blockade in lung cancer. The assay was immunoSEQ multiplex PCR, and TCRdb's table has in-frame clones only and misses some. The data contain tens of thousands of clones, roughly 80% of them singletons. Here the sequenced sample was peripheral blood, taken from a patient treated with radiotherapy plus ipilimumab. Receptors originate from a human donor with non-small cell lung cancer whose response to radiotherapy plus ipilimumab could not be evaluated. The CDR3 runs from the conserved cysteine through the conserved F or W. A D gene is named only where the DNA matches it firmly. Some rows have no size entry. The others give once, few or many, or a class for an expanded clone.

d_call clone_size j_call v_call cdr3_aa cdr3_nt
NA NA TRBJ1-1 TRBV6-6 CASIDQGRGRTEAFF TGTGCCAGCATCGATCAGGGTAGGGGTAGGACTGAAGCTTTCTTT
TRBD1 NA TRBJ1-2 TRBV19 CASRDYGSGGKGYTF TGTGCCAGTAGGGATTATGGATCAGGGGGGAAGGGCTACACCTTC
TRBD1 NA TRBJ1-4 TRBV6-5 CASSWDRSNEKLFF TGTGCCAGCAGTTGGGACAGATCTAATGAAAAACTGTTTTTT
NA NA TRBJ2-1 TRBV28 CASSKMTRNEQFF TGTGCCAGCAGCAAGATGACAAGGAATGAGCAGTTCTTC
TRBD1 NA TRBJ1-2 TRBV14 CASSQVYDRGLDGYTF TGTGCCAGCAGCCAAGTTTATGACAGGGGGCTGGATGGCTACACCTTC
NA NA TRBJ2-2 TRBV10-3 CAISDDRRQDGELFF TGTGCCATCAGCGACGACAGGAGGCAGGACGGGGAGCTGTTTTTT
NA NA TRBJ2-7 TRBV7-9 CASGHTAHEQYF TGTGCCAGCGGACACACGGCCCACGAGCAGTACTTC
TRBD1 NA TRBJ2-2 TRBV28 CASSFYGTGSTGELFF TGTGCCAGCAGCTTTTACGGGACAGGGAGCACCGGGGAGCTGTTTTTT
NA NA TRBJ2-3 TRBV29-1 CSVEDPLSTDTQYF TGCAGCGTTGAAGACCCCCTTAGCACAGATACGCAGTATTTT
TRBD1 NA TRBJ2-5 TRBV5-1 CASSPETGDKTQYF TGCGCCAGCAGCCCGGAGACAGGGGACAAGACCCAGTACTTC
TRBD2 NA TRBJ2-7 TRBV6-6 CASRWGLASSYEQYF TGTGCCAGCAGGTGGGGACTAGCTTCCTCCTACGAGCAGTACTTC
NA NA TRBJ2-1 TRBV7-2 CASSRVRGEQFF TGTGCCAGCAGCCGCGTAAGGGGTGAGCAGTTCTTC
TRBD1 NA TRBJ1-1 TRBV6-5 CASSYRDRDTEAFF TGTGCCAGCAGTTACAGGGACAGGGACACTGAAGCTTTCTTT
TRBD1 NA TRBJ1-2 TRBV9 CASSAMDRTFGGYTF TGTGCCAGCAGCGCGATGGACAGGACTTTTGGCGGCTACACCTTC
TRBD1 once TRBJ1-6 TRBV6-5 CASSWDSRGVLSPLHF TGTGCCAGCAGTTGGGACAGCCGGGGAGTCCTTTCACCCCTCCACTTT
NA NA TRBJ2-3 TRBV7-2 CASSSVSSTDTQYF TGTGCCAGCAGCTCGGTTTCTAGCACAGATACGCAGTATTTT
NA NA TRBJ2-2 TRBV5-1 CASRQSGLSGTGELFF TGCGCCAGCAGACAAAGCGGGTTGTCGGGCACCGGGGAGCTGTTTTTT
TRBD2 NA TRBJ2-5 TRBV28 CASSLGGSTETQYF TGTGCCAGCAGTTTAGGCGGGAGCACCGAGACCCAGTACTTC
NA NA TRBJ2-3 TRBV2 CASSAWGAGRTDTQYF TGTGCCAGCAGTGCCTGGGGTGCGGGGCGCACAGATACGCAGTATTTT
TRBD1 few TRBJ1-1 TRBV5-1 CASSLEGANTEAFF TGCGCCAGCAGCTTGGAGGGGGCGAACACTGAAGCTTTCTTT
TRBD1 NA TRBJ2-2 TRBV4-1 CASSQAPGTGDFPGELFF TGCGCCAGCAGCCAAGCGCCCGGGACAGGGGATTTCCCCGGGGAGCTGTTTTTT
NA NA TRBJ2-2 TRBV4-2 CASSQISRFTGELFF TGTGCCAGCAGCCAAATTTCCAGATTCACCGGGGAGCTGTTTTTT
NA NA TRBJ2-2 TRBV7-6 CASSLGTDGELFF TGTGCCAGCAGCTTAGGTACAGACGGGGAGCTGTTTTTT